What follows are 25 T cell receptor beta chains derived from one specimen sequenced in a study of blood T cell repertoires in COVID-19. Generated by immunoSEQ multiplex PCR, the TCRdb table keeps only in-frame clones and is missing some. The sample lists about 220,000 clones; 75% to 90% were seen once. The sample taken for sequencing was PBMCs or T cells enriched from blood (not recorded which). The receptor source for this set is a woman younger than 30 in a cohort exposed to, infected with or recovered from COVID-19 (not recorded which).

CDR3 in DNA: TGTGCCAGCAGCTTGGGGACTAGCGGGAGAAGCTACAATGAGCAGTTCTTC. Amino acids: CASSLGTSGRSYNEQFF. The V gene is TRBV5-4, the J gene TRBJ2-1, with 13 positions matching TRBD2. The ends lost 0 bases at V and 3 bases at J; junction bases unmatched: 3. Germline lookup yields CDR1 SGHNT and CDR2 YYREEE (reference sequence). The CDR3 covers 17 residues.

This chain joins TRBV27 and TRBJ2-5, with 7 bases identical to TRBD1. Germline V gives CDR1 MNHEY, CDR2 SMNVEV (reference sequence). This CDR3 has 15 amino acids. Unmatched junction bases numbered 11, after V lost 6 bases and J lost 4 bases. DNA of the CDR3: TGTGCCAGCAGCACAGGGGCCTTAGGGGTAGAGACCCAGTACTTC. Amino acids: CASSTGALGVETQYF.

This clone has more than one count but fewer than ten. CDR3 sequence: CASSRREAYEQYF. In DNA form, the CDR3 reads TGTGCCAGCAGTCGGAGGGAGGCCTACGAGCAGTACTTC. The gene calls are TRBV7-9 and TRBJ2-7, with D maybe TRBD2 (6 bases). Trimming left V 6 bases short and J 2 bases short, with 11 bases between. Germline assignment: CDR1 SEHNR and CDR2 FQNEAQ (reference sequence). The CDR3 is 13 amino acids.

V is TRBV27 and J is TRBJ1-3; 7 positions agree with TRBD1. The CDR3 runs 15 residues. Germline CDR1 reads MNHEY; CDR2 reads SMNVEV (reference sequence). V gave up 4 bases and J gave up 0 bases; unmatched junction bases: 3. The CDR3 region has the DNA TGTGCCAGCAGTTCAGGGGGTGGCTCTGGAAACACCATATATTTT. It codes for CASSSGGGSGNTIYF.

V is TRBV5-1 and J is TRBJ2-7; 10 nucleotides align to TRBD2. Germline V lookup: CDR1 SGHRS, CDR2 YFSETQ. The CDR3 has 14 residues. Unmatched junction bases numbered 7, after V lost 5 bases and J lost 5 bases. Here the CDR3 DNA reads TGCGCCAGCAGGGCTAGCGGGGGAGGTAACGAGCAGTACTTC. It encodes CASRASGGGNEQYF.

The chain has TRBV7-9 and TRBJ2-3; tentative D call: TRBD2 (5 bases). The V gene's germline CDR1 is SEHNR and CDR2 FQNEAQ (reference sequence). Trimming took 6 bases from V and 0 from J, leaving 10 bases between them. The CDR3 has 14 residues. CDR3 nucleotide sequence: TGTGCCAGCAGAGAGCCGGGGAGCACAGATACGCAGTATTTT. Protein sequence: CASREPGSTDTQYF.

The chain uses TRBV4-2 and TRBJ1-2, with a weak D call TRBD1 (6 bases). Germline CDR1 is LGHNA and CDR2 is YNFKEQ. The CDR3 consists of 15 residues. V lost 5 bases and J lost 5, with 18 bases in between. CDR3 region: CASSARGGAGYGYTF. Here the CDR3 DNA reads TGTGCCAGCAGCGCCCGTGGGGGGGCGGGGTATGGCTACACCTTC.

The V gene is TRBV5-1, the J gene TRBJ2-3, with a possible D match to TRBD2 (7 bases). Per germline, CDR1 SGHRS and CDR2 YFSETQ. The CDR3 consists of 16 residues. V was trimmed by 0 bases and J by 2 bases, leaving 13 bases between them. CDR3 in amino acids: CASSLEVAGATDTQYF. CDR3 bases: TGCGCCAGCAGCTTGGAGGTGGCGGGGGCCACAGATACGCAGTATTTT.

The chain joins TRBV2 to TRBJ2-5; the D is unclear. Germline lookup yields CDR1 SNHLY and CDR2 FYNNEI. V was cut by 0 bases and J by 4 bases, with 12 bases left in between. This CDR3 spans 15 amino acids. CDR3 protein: CASSEALGSGETQYF. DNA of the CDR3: TGTGCCAGCAGTGAAGCGCTCGGGTCGGGAGAGACCCAGTACTTC.

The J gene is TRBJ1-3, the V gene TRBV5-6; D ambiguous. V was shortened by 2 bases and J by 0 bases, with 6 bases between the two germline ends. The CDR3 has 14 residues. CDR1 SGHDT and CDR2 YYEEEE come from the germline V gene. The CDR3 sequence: CASSFGSSGNTIYF. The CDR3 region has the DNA TGTGCCAGCAGCTTCGGGAGCTCTGGAAACACCATATATTTT.

The CDR3 DNA reads TGTGCCAGCAGCCAATCGGGATGGGCAGGGGAAACTGAAGCTTTCTTT. Translated: CASSQSGWAGETEAFF. J is TRBJ1-1 and V is TRBV16; D might be TRBD1 (6 bases). The ends were cut back, 0 bases at V and 5 bases at J, with 16 bases in the middle. The CDR3 runs to 16 residues. Germline V lookup: CDR1 KGHSY, CDR2 FQNENV.

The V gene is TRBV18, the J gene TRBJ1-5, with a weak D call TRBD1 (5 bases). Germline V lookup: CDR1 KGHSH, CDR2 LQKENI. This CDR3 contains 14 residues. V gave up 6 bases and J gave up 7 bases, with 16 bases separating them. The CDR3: CASSTGGVGQPQHF. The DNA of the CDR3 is TGTGCCAGCTCTACCGGGGGGGTCGGGCAGCCCCAGCATTTT.

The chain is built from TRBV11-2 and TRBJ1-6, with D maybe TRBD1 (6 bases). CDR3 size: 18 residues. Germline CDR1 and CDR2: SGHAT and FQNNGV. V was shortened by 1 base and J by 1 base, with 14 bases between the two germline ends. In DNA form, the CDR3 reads TGTGCCAGCAGCTTAGTGGGCAGGCAGGGGTCCTATAATTCACCCCTCCACTTT. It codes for CASSLVGRQGSYNSPLHF.

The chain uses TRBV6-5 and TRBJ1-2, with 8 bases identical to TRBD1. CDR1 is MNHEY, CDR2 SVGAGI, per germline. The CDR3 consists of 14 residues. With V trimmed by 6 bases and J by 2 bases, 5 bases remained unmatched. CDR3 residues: CASRRDRGNYGYTF. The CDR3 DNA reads TGTGCCAGCAGACGAGACAGGGGCAACTATGGCTACACCTTC.

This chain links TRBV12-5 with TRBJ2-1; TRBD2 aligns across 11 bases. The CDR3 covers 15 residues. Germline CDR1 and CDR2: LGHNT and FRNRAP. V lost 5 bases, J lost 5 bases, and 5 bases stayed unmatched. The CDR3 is CASGAGLAENNEQFF. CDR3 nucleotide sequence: TGTGCTAGTGGTGCGGGACTAGCGGAGAACAATGAGCAGTTCTTC.

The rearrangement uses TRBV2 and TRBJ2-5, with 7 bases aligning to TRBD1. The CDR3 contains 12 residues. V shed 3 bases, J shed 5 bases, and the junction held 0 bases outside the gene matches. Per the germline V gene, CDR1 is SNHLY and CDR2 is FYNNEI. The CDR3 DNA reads TGTGCCAGCAGTGACAGGGGGGAGACCCAGTACTTC. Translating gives CASSDRGETQYF.

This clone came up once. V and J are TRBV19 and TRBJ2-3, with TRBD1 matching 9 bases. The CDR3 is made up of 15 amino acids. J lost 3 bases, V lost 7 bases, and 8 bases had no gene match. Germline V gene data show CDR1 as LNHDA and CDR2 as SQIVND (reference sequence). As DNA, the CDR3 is TGTGCCAGTACCAAGACAGGGGGTTCGACAGATACGCAGTATTTT. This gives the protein CASTKTGGSTDTQYF.

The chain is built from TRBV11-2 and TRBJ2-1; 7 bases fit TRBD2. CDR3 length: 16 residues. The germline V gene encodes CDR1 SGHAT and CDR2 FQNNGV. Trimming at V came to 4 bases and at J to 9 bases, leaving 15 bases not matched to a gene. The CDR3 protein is CASSSDKSGKSGEQFF. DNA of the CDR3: TGTGCCAGCAGCTCGGACAAAAGCGGGAAGTCGGGTGAGCAGTTCTTC.

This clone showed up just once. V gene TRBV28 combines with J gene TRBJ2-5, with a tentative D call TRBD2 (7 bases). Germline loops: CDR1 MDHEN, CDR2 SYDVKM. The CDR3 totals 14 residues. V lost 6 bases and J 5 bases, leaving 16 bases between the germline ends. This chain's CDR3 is CASRLRGGPETQYF. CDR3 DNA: TGTGCCAGCAGATTAAGGGGGGGCCCTGAGACCCAGTACTTC.

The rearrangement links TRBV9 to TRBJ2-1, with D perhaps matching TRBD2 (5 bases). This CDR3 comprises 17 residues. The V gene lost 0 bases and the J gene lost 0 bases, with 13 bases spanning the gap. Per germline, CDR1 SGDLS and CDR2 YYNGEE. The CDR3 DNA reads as TGTGCCAGCAGCGTAGGGGATGAGGGAGCCTCCTACAATGAGCAGTTCTTC. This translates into CASSVGDEGASYNEQFF.

The CDR3 here is CASSMTSLPYNEQFF. CDR3 in DNA: TGTGCCAGTAGTATGACTAGTTTACCCTACAATGAGCAGTTCTTC. J is TRBJ2-1 and V is TRBV19; D perhaps matches TRBD2 (6 bases). V gave up 3 bases and J gave up 2 bases, with 11 bases separating them. This CDR3 has 15 amino acids. Germline V gene data show CDR1 as LNHDA and CDR2 as SQIVND (reference sequence).

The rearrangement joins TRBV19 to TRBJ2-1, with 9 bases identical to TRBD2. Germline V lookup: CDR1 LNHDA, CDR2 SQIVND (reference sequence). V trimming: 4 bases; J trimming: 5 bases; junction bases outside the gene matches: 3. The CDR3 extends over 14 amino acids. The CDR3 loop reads CASSSGGANNEQFF. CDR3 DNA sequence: TGTGCCAGTAGTAGCGGGGGGGCCAACAATGAGCAGTTCTTC.

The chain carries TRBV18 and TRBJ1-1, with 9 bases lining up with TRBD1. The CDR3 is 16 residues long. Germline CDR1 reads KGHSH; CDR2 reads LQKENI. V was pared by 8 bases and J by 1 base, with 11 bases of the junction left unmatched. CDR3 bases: TGTGCCAGCCCACTCACCCCGGGACAGGGGAACACTGAAGCTTTCTTT. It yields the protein CASPLTPGQGNTEAFF.

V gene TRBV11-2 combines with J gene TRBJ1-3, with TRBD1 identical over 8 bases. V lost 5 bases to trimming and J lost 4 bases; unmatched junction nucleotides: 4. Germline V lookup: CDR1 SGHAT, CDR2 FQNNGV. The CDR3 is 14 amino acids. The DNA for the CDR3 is TGTGCCAGCAGCCGTACAGGGGGGGGAAACACCATATATTTT. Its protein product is CASSRTGGGNTIYF.

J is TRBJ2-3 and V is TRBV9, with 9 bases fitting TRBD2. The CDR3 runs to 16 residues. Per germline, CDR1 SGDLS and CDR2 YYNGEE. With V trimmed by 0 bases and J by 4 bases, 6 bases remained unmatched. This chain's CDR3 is CASSVVAGGPADTQYF. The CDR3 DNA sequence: TGTGCCAGCAGCGTAGTCGCGGGGGGGCCGGCAGATACGCAGTATTTT.